The 3 T cell receptor beta chains below come from one sample, sequenced in a study of Tregs in tolerant kidney transplant recipients. Here immunoSEQ multiplex PCR was the method, and the copy in TCRdb shows in-frame clones only, minus some. The table includes over 50,000 clones, roughly 85% detected once. This specimen consisted of Tregs from blood, obtained before the transplant. These receptors originate from a human donor who received a combined kidney and bone marrow transplant.

V gene TRBV4-3 combines with J gene TRBJ1-1; 7 bases align to TRBD1. CDR1 and CDR2 (germline): LGHNA, YSLEER. The CDR3 loop spans 15 amino acids. J was trimmed by 1 base and V by 4 bases; bases with no gene match: 6. CDR3 sequence (DNA): TGCGCCAGCAGCCTATTGGGACAGCCGAACACTGAAGCTTTCTTT. Its translation: CASSLLGQPNTEAFF.

This clone showed up just once. The rearrangement links TRBV6-1 to TRBJ1-5; 8 bases match TRBD1. The germline CDR1 and CDR2 sequences are MNHNS and SASEGT. V shed 7 bases and J 3 bases; nucleotides not matched to a gene: 8. The CDR3 loop spans 15 amino acids. As DNA, the CDR3 is TGTGCCAGCACCCAGGGGGCAGGGTTCAATCAGCCCCAGCATTTT. Translating gives CASTQGAGFNQPQHF.

This clone was seen a handful of times. The chain employs TRBV2 and TRBJ1-2; D not resolved. CDR1 and CDR2 (germline): SNHLY, FYNNEI. The CDR3 is 13 amino acids. V lost 6 bases and J 4 bases, leaving 12 bases between the germline ends. The CDR3 is CASRIQELYGYTF. As DNA, the CDR3 is TGTGCCAGCAGAATCCAGGAGCTCTATGGCTACACCTTC. Full variable domain (remainder filled in from reference TRBV2 and TRBJ1-2): EPEVTQTPSHQVTQMGQEVILRCVPISNHLYFYWYRQILGQKVEFLVSFYNNEISEKSEIFDDQFSVERPDGSNFTLKIRSTKLEDSAMYFCASRIQELYGYTFGSGTRLTVV.